Below, 13 T cell receptor beta chains from the same sample are listed, as sequenced in a study of T cell clones after liver transplantation. Libraries were prepared by immunoSEQ multiplex PCR; TCRdb keeps only in-frame clonotypes and omits some of them. The sample contains about 71,000 clones, 75% to 85% of which appear only once. The starting material was CD4+ T cells from blood, obtained 12 months after liver transplant. Source of these receptors: a human patient who received a liver transplant. Some T cells may possibly be graft donor cells.

The chain uses TRBV5-1 and TRBJ1-5; D ambiguous. This CDR3 comprises 14 residues. Trimming left V 0 bases short and J 5 bases short, with 9 bases between. Germline V gene lookup returns CDR1 SGHRS and CDR2 YFSETQ. The CDR3 region is CASSLEGSHQPQHF. The CDR3 DNA sequence: TGCGCCAGCAGCTTGGAAGGGAGTCATCAGCCCCAGCATTTT.

This clone was observed a single time. This sequence joins TRBV7-2 and TRBJ1-2; D is perhaps TRBD1 (6 bases). Germline-derived CDR1 and CDR2 are SGHTA and FQGNSA. With 1 base removed from V and 8 bases from J, the gap between germline ends came to 17 bases. The CDR3 covers 15 residues. CDR3 DNA sequence: TGTGCCAGCAGCTTAGTTGGTCAGGGGCGAAGGGGCTACACCTTC. Encoded protein: CASSLVGQGRRGYTF.

This chain joins TRBV28 and TRBJ1-5; TRBD1 might be the D (6 bases). Deletions cut 7 bases from V and 3 bases from J, with 13 bases between. CDR1 MDHEN and CDR2 SYDVKM come from the germline V gene. The length of the CDR3 is 14 residues. The CDR3 protein is CASTSQGPNQPQHF. The CDR3 DNA sequence: TGTGCCAGCACGTCGCAGGGGCCCAATCAGCCCCAGCATTTT.

J is TRBJ1-4 and V is TRBV28, with a possible D match to TRBD1 (5 bases). The CDR3 consists of 13 residues. Trimming shortened V by 6 bases and J by 5 bases, and 10 bases separated the two germline ends. CDR1 and CDR2 from the germline V gene are MDHEN and SYDVKM. The CDR3 DNA reads as TGTGCCAGCAGGGGACGGGAGAATGAAAAACTGTTTTTT. Its protein is CASRGRENEKLFF.

The chain has TRBV19 and TRBJ1-1, with 7 bases matching TRBD1. The CDR3 sequence is 14 residues long. CDR1 and CDR2 (germline): LNHDA, SQIVND (reference sequence). The J segment lost 1 base and the V segment lost 6 bases, leaving 5 bases of the junction unmatched. The CDR3 loop is CASSLTGRNTEAFF. For the CDR3, the DNA is TGTGCCAGTAGCTTGACAGGGAGGAACACTGAAGCTTTCTTT.

The chain carries TRBV4-3 and TRBJ2-1; D gene unclear. V lost 0 bases and J lost 0, with 15 bases in between. The CDR3 covers 18 residues. The germline CDR1 and CDR2 sequences are LGHNA and YSLEER. The CDR3 is CASSQDYFAASSYNEQFF. The CDR3 nucleotides are TGCGCCAGCAGCCAAGATTATTTCGCGGCCAGCTCCTACAATGAGCAGTTCTTC.

The CDR3 spells CASSGQGLNTEAFF. The CDR3 DNA sequence: TGTGCCAGCAGCGGACAGGGCTTGAACACTGAAGCTTTCTTT. The V gene is TRBV2, the J gene TRBJ1-1; TRBD1 aligns across 8 bases. V gave up 6 bases and J gave up 0 bases; unmatched junction bases: 3. The V gene's germline CDR1 is SNHLY and CDR2 FYNNEI. This CDR3 has 14 residues.

The chain combines TRBV6-1 with TRBJ2-2; no firm D call. Trimming took off 6 bases at V and 8 bases at J, with 4 bases between the two ends. The CDR3 spans 10 residues. CDR1 MNHNS and CDR2 SASEGT come from the germline V gene. The CDR3: CASRRGELFF. The CDR3 nucleotides read TGTGCCAGCAGGAGGGGGGAGCTGTTTTTT.

The J gene is TRBJ1-2, the V gene TRBV15, with 12 bases that match TRBD1. With 0 bases clipped from V and 8 bases from J, the junction kept 10 bases outside the gene matches. The CDR3 runs to 17 residues. Germline V gene sequence: CDR1 LNHNV, CDR2 YYDKDF (reference sequence). The CDR3 coding sequence is TGTGCCACCAGCAGAGATCTGGTGGGACAGGGGGCAGGAGGCTACACCTTC. It is translated as CATSRDLVGQGAGGYTF.

The J gene is TRBJ2-6, the V gene TRBV18, with D possibly TRBD2 on 6 matching bases. The germline V gene has CDR1 KGHSH and CDR2 LQKENI. Trimming removed 5 bases from V and 0 bases from J, with 11 bases in between. The CDR3 extends over 16 amino acids. CDR3 residues: CASSALGGSGANVLTF. Written as DNA, the CDR3 is TGTGCCAGCTCAGCACTCGGGGGCTCTGGGGCCAACGTCCTGACTTTC.

The rearrangement joins TRBV7-9 to TRBJ2-5; D is uncertain. The CDR3 consists of 13 residues. Trimming left V 2 bases short and J 6 bases short, with 10 bases between. Germline V CDR1 and CDR2: SEHNR, FQNEAQ (reference sequence). CDR3 DNA: TGTGCCAGCAGCTTATCTGCAGGAAAGACCCAGTACTTC. Protein product: CASSLSAGKTQYF.

This clone came up a few times. V gene TRBV5-8 combines with J gene TRBJ2-1; 7 bases match TRBD2. This CDR3 comprises 17 residues. Per the germline V gene, CDR1 is SGHTS and CDR2 is YDEGEE. J lost 4 bases, V lost 2 bases, and 12 bases had no gene match. For the CDR3, the DNA is TGTGCCAGCAGCTTAGAGCTAGCGGCGATATCGTACAATGAGCAGTTCTTC. Amino acid sequence: CASSLELAAISYNEQFF. The whole variable domain, remainder taken from reference TRBV5-8 and TRBJ2-1, is EAGVTQSPTHLIKTRGQQATLRCSPISGHTSVYWYQQALGLGLQFLLWYDEGEERNRGNFPPRFSGRQFPNYSSELNVNALELEDSALYLCASSLELAAISYNEQFFGPGTRLTVL.

V and J are TRBV5-1 and TRBJ1-3, with no clear D. The V and J ends lost 4 bases and 8 bases respectively, with 13 bases between them. The CDR3 has 13 amino acids. Germline lookup yields CDR1 SGHRS and CDR2 YFSETQ. CDR3 bases: TGCGCCAGCAGCCCGGGCTTGAGAGACACCATATATTTT. It is translated as CASSPGLRDTIYF.